Sequencing of this T cell receptor beta chain was carried out in a study of Graves' ophthalmopathy and Graves' hyperthyroidism. General study points: Among thyroid clonotypes expanded above 0.001 frequency, most also appeared in blood.

Diagnosis was based on clinical symptoms, serum thyroxine, TRAb, thyroid ultrasound and orbital computed tomography. Germline CDR1 is LNHDA and CDR2 is SQIVND (reference sequence). Trimming removed 5 bases from V and 4 bases from J, with 14 bases in between. CDR3 length: 15 residues. RNA transcripts were the template, and TCR beta CDR3 regions were amplified from them. First-round RT-PCR with HTBI primers preceded a second-round multiplex PCR. TCRdb independently ran MiXCR on the multiplex PCR reads; one entry per CDR3 protein. The profile shows 650,000 to 900,000 distinct CDR3 sequences, roughly two fifths of them singletons. As to this clonotype: Its antigen is not known.

The rearrangement uses TRBV19 and TRBJ2-2, with D possibly matching TRBD2 (5 bases). Sample: peripheral blood. The receptor was derived from an adult man with Graves' ophthalmopathy. CDR3 DNA: TGTGCCAGTAGTCCGTGGCGGGCAGTCACCGGGGAGCTGTTTTTT. It encodes CASSPWRAVTGELFF.